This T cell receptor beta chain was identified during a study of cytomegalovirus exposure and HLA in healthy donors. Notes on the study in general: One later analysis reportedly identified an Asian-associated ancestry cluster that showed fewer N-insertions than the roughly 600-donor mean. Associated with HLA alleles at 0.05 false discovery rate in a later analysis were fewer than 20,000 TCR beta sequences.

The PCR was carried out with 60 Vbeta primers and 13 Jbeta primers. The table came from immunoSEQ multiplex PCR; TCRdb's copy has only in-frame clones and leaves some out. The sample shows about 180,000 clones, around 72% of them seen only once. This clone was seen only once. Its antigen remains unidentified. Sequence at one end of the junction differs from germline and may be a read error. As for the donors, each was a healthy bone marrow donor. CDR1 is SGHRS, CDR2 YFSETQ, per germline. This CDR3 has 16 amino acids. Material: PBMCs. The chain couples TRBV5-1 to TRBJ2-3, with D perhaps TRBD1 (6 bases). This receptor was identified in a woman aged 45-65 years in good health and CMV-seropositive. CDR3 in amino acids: CASSLLQGISTNTQYF. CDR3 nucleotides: TGCGCCAGCAGCTTACTACAGGGTATTAGCACAAATACGCAGTATTTT.